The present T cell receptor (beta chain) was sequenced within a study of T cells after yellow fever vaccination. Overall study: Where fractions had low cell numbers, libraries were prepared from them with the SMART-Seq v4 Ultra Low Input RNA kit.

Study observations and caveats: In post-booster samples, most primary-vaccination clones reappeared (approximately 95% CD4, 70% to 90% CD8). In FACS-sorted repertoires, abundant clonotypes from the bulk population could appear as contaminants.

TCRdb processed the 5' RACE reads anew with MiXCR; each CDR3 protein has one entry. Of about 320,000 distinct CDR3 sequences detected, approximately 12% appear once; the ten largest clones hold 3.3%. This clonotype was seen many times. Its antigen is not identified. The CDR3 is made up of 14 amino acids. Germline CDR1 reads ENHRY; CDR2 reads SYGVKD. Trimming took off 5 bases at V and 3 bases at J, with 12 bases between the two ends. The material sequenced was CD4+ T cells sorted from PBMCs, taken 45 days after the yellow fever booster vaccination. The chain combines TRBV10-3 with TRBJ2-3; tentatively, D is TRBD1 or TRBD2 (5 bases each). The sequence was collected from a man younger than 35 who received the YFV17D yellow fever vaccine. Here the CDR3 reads CAISSTGQTDTQYF. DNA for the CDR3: TGTGCCATCAGTTCCACGGGGCAGACAGATACGCAGTATTTT.